This T cell receptor (beta chain) was identified during a study of blood T cell repertoires in COVID-19. Overall study context: Collection of acute and convalescent COVID-19 samples took place in the United States, Italy and Spain. PBMCs, B-cell-depleted T cells, or T cells provided the cDNA or gDNA that made up the material.

Germline V lookup: CDR1 SGHAT, CDR2 FQNNGV. V gave up 5 bases and J gave up 7 bases, with 14 bases separating them. This CDR3 is 14 amino acids long. As processed by the authors: It was from reference gene primer amplification that nucleated cell counts were estimated. Assay used: immunoSEQ multiplex PCR; TCRdb lists only in-frame clones, some missing. That table is the source of V, J and clone size, and D and trimming were worked out from the DNA. Altogether more than 100,000 clones are present, 81% being singletons, with the ten largest covering roughly 8.1%. V usage is TRBV11-2 and J usage is TRBJ1-4; no firm D call. Sequencing used peripheral blood. The clonotype was recovered from a woman in her fifties or sixties with active or convalescent COVID-19. CDR3 sequence reads: CASSLDSGSEKLFF. Written as DNA, the CDR3 is TGTGCCAGCAGCCTGGATTCGGGGAGTGAAAAACTGTTTTTT.